This record concerns one T cell receptor beta chain sequence. Its matching antigen is unknown. This sample was included in a study of brain metastases from non-small cell lung cancer. General study results and limits: T-cell clones appeared expanded in approximately 60% of brain metastases relative to matched primary tumors. Brain metastases had lower T-cell infiltration than primary tumors.

V lost 4 bases and J lost 6, with 15 bases in between. Germline lookup yields CDR1 LNHDA and CDR2 SQIVND (reference sequence). The CDR3 has 15 residues. Data came from immunoSEQ multiplex PCR; TCRdb stores just in-frame clones and leaves some out. The sample shows about 2,600 clones, more than 80% of them seen only once. J is TRBJ2-2 and V is TRBV19, with TRBD2 as a possible D gene (5 bases). Sequenced sample: tissue from a brain metastasis. This sequence originates from a donor aged 40 or over with non-small cell lung cancer. CDR3 nucleotide sequence: TGTGCCAGTAGTAGATCAGGACTGGGGTCCGGGGAGCTGTTTTTT. Translation: CASSRSGLGSGELFF.